This entry lists 14 T cell receptor beta chains sequenced from one sample in a study of identical twins. TCRdb ran MiXCR on the 5' RACE reads and lists one entry per CDR3 protein. This sample has roughly 230,000 distinct CDR3 sequences, with roughly 8.7% found just once. The sample was also linked to a second study, of yellow fever vaccine responses in identical twins.

Sequenced sample: CD8+ T cells sorted from blood. These receptor sequences come from a woman aged 18-29 years in good health.

In its sample, this clonotype was seen many times. This chain uses TRBV6-5 with TRBJ2-2; D call uncertain. V lost 2 bases to trimming and J lost 6 bases, with 4 bases between them. CDR1 is MNHEY, CDR2 SVGAGI, per germline. This CDR3 spans 12 amino acids. CDR3 sequence: CASSYRPGELFF. In nucleotides, the CDR3 is TGTGCCAGCAGTTACCGGCCCGGGGAGCTGTTTTTT.

This clonotype was detected a few times. This chain uses TRBV7-9 with TRBJ2-7, with a tentative D call TRBD2 (6 bases). Trimming pared 5 bases from V and 4 bases from J, leaving 15 bases between. This CDR3 comprises 14 residues. Germline-derived CDR1 and CDR2 are SEHNR and FQNEAQ (reference sequence). The CDR3 region is CASSTRDSIYEQYF. DNA for the CDR3: TGTGCCAGCAGCACACGGGACTCTATTTACGAGCAGTACTTC. Combining the CDR3 with reference TRBV7-9 and TRBJ2-7 gives the whole variable domain DTGVSQNPRHKITKRGQNVTFRCDPISEHNRLYWYRQTLGQGPEFLTYFQNEAQLEKSRLLSDRFSAERPKGSFSTLEIQRTEQGDSAMYLCASSTRDSIYEQYFGPGTRLTVT.

This chain uses TRBV5-1 with TRBJ2-5, with TRBD2 matching over 11 bases. V lost 0 bases, J lost 0 bases, and 10 bases stayed unmatched. The germline gives CDR1 SGHRS, CDR2 YFSETQ. The CDR3 length is 19 residues. For the CDR3, the DNA is TGCGCCAGCAGCTTGGCGCTAGCGGGGGGCCTCTCGTACCAAGAGACCCAGTACTTC. Residues: CASSLALAGGLSYQETQYF.

V and J are TRBV28 and TRBJ2-7; 7 bases map to TRBD2. The CDR3 is 14 amino acids. V lost 3 bases and J lost 4; bases outside the gene matches: 6. Germline V gives CDR1 MDHEN, CDR2 SYDVKM. The CDR3 DNA is TGTGCCAGCAGTTTTCGGGGGGTAGGATACGAGCAGTACTTC. Encoded protein: CASSFRGVGYEQYF. The whole variable domain, filled in from reference TRBV28 and TRBJ2-7, reads DVKVTQSSRYLVKRTGEKVFLECVQDMDHENMFWYRQDPGLGLRLIYFSYDVKMKEKGDIPEGYSVSREKKERFSLILESASTNQTSMYLCASSFRGVGYEQYFGPGTRLTVT.

This clonotype has more than one count but fewer than ten. CDR3 amino acids: CASSAGGYTGELFF. The CDR3 DNA sequence: TGTGCCAGCAGTGCGGGAGGGTACACCGGGGAGCTGTTTTTT. The J gene is TRBJ2-2, the V gene TRBV27; 9 positions agree with TRBD2. Germline loops: CDR1 MNHEY, CDR2 SMNVEV (reference sequence). V trimming: 5 bases; J trimming: 3 bases; junction bases outside the gene matches: 1. This CDR3 is built from 14 residues.

At least ten counts were recorded for this clonotype. The chain couples TRBV6-4 to TRBJ2-2; 8 bases agree with TRBD1. The CDR3 runs to 15 residues. V gave up 0 bases and J gave up 3 bases; unmatched junction bases: 0. Germline V lookup: CDR1 MRHNA, CDR2 SNTAGT. The chain's CDR3 is CASSDSTGDTGELFF. For the CDR3, the DNA is TGTGCCAGCAGTGACTCGACAGGGGACACCGGGGAGCTGTTTTTT.

This chain links TRBV20-1 with TRBJ2-3; 8 bases fit TRBD2. The CDR3 totals 15 residues. V gave up 5 bases and J gave up 2 bases; unmatched junction bases: 9. CDR1 and CDR2 from the germline V gene are DFQATT and SNEGSKA (reference sequence). The CDR3 protein is CSASTAGGLTDTQYF. CDR3 sequence (DNA): TGCAGTGCTTCGACGGCGGGAGGCCTCACAGATACGCAGTATTTT.

The rearrangement joins TRBV18 to TRBJ2-7, with 8 nucleotides matching TRBD1. The germline gives CDR1 KGHSH, CDR2 LQKENI. The ends lost 0 bases at V and 0 bases at J; junction bases unmatched: 1. This CDR3 has 15 residues. The CDR3 sequence: CASSPPTGDSYEQYF. The CDR3 DNA sequence: TGTGCCAGCTCACCACCGACAGGGGACTCCTACGAGCAGTACTTC. Full variable domain (rest looked up from reference TRBV18 and TRBJ2-7): NAGVMQNPRHLVRRRGQEARLRCSPMKGHSHVYWYRQLPEEGLKFMVYLQKENIIDESGMPKERFSAEFPKEGPSILRIQQVVRGDSAAYFCASSPPTGDSYEQYFGPGTRLTVT.

The V and J genes are TRBV28 and TRBJ1-1, with D unclear. Trimming pared 5 bases from V and 1 base from J, leaving 11 bases between. The CDR3 has 14 amino acids. Germline V gene data show CDR1 as MDHEN and CDR2 as SYDVKM. CDR3 nucleotides: TGTGCCAGCAGTACCTTACTGGGGAACACTGAAGCTTTCTTT. It is translated as CASSTLLGNTEAFF. The full variable domain, rest sourced from reference TRBV28 and TRBJ1-1, is DVKVTQSSRYLVKRTGEKVFLECVQDMDHENMFWYRQDPGLGLRLIYFSYDVKMKEKGDIPEGYSVSREKKERFSLILESASTNQTSMYLCASSTLLGNTEAFFGQGTRLTVV.

This chain uses TRBV7-9 with TRBJ1-2; 8 positions match TRBD1. V lost 1 base and J lost 0; bases outside the gene matches: 4. This CDR3 region has 16 residues. Looked up from germline, CDR1 is SEHNR and CDR2 is FQNEAQ (reference sequence). This CDR3 reads CASSLGLTGANYGYTF. DNA of the CDR3: TGTGCCAGCAGCTTAGGTCTGACAGGGGCTAACTATGGCTACACCTTC. Based on the CDR3 plus reference TRBV7-9 and TRBJ1-2, the full variable domain is DTGVSQNPRHKITKRGQNVTFRCDPISEHNRLYWYRQTLGQGPEFLTYFQNEAQLEKSRLLSDRFSAERPKGSFSTLEIQRTEQGDSAMYLCASSLGLTGANYGYTFGSGTRLTVV.

The rearrangement links TRBV7-9 to TRBJ2-7, with D perhaps matching TRBD1 (6 bases). The V gene lost 1 base and the J gene lost 1 base, with 11 bases spanning the gap. The CDR3 has 15 residues. The germline V gene encodes CDR1 SEHNR and CDR2 FQNEAQ (reference sequence). The CDR3 nucleotides read TGTGCCAGCAGCTTAGAACAGGGCCTATCCTACGAGCAGTACTTC. Translated, it gives CASSLEQGLSYEQYF.

Ten or more counts support this clonotype. The rearrangement uses TRBV29-1 and TRBJ2-7; the D gene is possibly TRBD2 (5 bases). This CDR3 has 13 residues. Germline CDR1 reads SQVTM; CDR2 reads ANQGSEA. Trimming shortened V by 3 bases and J by 2 bases, and 11 bases separated the two germline ends. The CDR3 sequence: CSVDAGKTYEQYF. CDR3 DNA: TGCAGCGTTGATGCCGGGAAAACCTACGAGCAGTACTTC.

The gene calls are TRBV20-1 and TRBJ2-7, with 9 bases aligning to TRBD1. The CDR3 has 14 residues. CDR1 is DFQATT and CDR2 is SNEGSKA in the germline V gene (reference sequence). Trimming removed 4 bases from V and 4 bases from J; junction bases left unmatched: 8. This CDR3 is CSAIHRDRAYEQYF. The CDR3 nucleotides read TGCAGTGCTATTCACCGGGACAGGGCATACGAGCAGTACTTC.

This clonotype was counted between two and nine times. The chain joins TRBV12-3 or TRBV12-4 to TRBJ2-5, with unresolved D. The CDR3 is 13 amino acids. The germline V and J ends were trimmed by 5 bases and 4 bases, with 11 bases remaining between them. CDR3 DNA sequence: TGTGCCAGCAGTCGGTCTGACCCAGAGACCCAGTACTTC. Translated: CASSRSDPETQYF.